This T cell receptor beta chain was sequenced during a study of blood T cell repertoires in COVID-19 (dated by TCRdb to about 2020). As for the study more broadly: The collaborator samples originated in the United States, Italy and Spain and spanned the acute and convalescent phases of COVID-19. The sample metadata nearly always contained a de-identified subject ID, COVID-19 status, age in years and sex. Where available, HLA class I and class II types were obtained from metadata supplied by the sample provider rather than from assay-based typing. A freely available public database, intended as a resource for researchers studying the immune response to SARS-CoV-2, is where the repertoires were released. The material from the prospective study consisted of cDNA or gDNA derived from T cells, B-cell-depleted T cells, or PBMCs. Subjects who had been exposed to COVID-19, were actively infected with it, or had recovered from it provided the deeply sampled blood TCRbeta repertoires that made up the dataset. The samples were drawn from two sources: the first 160 participants of the ongoing ImmuneRACE study, and 950 to 1,500 subjects contributed by 6 global collaborators. Findings and caveats that apply to the study as a whole: The amount of clinical and demographic metadata varied by source and participant and was provided uncurated.

TCRbeta CDR3 regions were amplified from genomic DNA by means of the immunoSEQ Assay, a bias-controlled multiplex PCR. In the source study's methods: The number of nucleated cells in each sample was estimated from the amplification of reference gene primers within the assay. Sequence reads were collapsed and filtered to measure the absolute abundance of every unique TCRbeta CDR3 rearrangement. For each sample, productive Simpson clonality was calculated by taking the square root of Simpson's diversity index across productive rearrangements. In its TCRdb copy, this immuneACCESS table keeps in-frame sequences only and misses some clones. Where compared with another copy, unresolved V genes explain less than half of these, and the others have no known cause. That table is the source of V, J and clone size, and D and trimming were worked out from the DNA. The sample table contains roughly 99,000 clones; only one count was recorded for 75% to 85% of them. Together, the top ten hold roughly 20% of the sample.

A word on this clone: Its antigen has not been determined. No much larger clonotype is one base removed from it; base qualities were not supplied.

Collaborating institutions collected whole blood in K2EDTA tubes following their own protocols. For TCRbeta analysis, collaborators shipped samples as frozen whole blood, isolated PBMCs, or DNA extracted from either of those sample types. Sequences were obtained from peripheral blood. This sequence was found in an elderly woman with active or convalescent COVID-19.

The encoded CDR3 is CASSQGRGGNNEQFF. The sequenced DNA: TGTGCCAGCAGCCAAGGGCGCGGGGGGAACAATGAGCAGTTCTTC. This sequence uses TRBV3-1 (or the pseudogene TRBV3-2) and TRBJ2-1; the central 8 bases match TRBD2. Taken from cysteine to phenylalanine, the CDR3 has 15 residues. Just the 45-base CDR3 DNA is kept, in frame starting at base 1. The germline V gene (reference sequence) sets CDR1 to LGHDT and CDR2 to YNNKEL. Compared with germline, V lacks 1 base and J lacks 5 bases; bases without a gene match: 4.